Listed here is a single T cell receptor beta chain. The roughly 18-34 mg bulk tissue piece was not sorted before simultaneous RNA and DNA extraction. The CDR3 runs to 15 residues. V lost 0 bases, J lost 7 bases, and 4 bases stayed unmatched. Per germline, CDR1 KGHSH and CDR2 LQKENI. Starting material of 500 ng total RNA yielded TCR beta cDNA via a constant-region primer. Construction of TCR beta libraries relied on three successive nested multiplex PCR rounds employing slightly modified ARM-PCR. The first two PCR rounds, roughly 10 cycles each, used TRBV1-TRBV30 forward primers and a C-beta reverse primer. Using its own MiXCR run on the multiplex PCR reads, TCRdb lists one record per CDR3 protein. The data hold roughly 120,000 distinct CDR3 sequences, with approximately 64% observed a single time. This entry comes from a study of tumor-infiltrating lymphocytes in primary liver carcinoma.

The TCR comes from a woman in her sixties with primary liver carcinoma and hepatitis B virus infection. Sequenced sample: liver tumor tissue from sampling region 3. Documented subset: tumor region T3, left-lateral pole. This rearrangement joins TRBV18 to TRBJ2-1; 9 bases agree with TRBD1. The CDR3 DNA is TGTGCCAGCTCACCACCCGGGACAGGGTATAATGAGCAGTTCTTC. It is translated as CASSPPGTGYNEQFF.